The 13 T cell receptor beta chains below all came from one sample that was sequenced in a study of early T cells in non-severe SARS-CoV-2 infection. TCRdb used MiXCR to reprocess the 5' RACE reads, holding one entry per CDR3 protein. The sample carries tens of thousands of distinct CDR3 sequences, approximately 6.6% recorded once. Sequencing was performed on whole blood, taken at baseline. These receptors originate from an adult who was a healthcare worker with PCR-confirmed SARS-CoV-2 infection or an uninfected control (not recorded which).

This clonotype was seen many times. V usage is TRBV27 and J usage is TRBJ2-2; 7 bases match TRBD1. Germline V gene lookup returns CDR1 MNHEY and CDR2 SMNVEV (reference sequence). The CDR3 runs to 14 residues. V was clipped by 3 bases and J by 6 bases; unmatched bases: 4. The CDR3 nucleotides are TGTGCCAGCAGTTTTTCTACAGGGGCCGGGGAGCTGTTTTTT. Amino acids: CASSFSTGAGELFF.

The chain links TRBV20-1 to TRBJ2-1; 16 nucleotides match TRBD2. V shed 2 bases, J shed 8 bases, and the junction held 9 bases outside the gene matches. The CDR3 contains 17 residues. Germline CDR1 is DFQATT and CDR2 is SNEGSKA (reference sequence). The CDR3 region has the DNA TGCAGTGCTAGACGTCCCGGGACTAGCGGGAGGGCCGATGAGCAGTTCTTC. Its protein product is CSARRPGTSGRADEQFF.

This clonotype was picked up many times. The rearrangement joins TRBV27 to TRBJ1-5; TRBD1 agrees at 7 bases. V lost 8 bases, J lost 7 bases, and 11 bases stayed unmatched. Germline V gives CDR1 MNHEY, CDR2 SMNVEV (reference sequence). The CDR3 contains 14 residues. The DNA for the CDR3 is TGTGCCAGCCAAAGACAGGGCGAGGGGCAGCCCCAGCATTTT. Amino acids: CASQRQGEGQPQHF.

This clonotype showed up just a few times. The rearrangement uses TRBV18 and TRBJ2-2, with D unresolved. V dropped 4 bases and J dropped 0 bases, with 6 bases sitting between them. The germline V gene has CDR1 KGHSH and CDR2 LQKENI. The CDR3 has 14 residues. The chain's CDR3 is CASSRSTNTGELFF. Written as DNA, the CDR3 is TGTGCCAGCTCACGATCCACGAACACCGGGGAGCTGTTTTTT.

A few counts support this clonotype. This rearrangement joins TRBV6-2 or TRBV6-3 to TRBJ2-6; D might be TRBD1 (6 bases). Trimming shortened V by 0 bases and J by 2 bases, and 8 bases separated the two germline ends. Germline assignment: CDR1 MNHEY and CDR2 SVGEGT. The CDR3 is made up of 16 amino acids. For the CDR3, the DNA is TGTGCCAGCAGTTACTCGACAGGTGCTGGGGCCAACGTCCTGACTTTC. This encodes CASSYSTGAGANVLTF.

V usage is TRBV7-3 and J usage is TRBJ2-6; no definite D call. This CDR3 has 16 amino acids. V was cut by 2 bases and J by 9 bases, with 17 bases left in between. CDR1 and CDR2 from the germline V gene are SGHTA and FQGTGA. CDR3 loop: CASSLDPFGGLNVLTF. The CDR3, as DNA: TGTGCCAGCAGCTTAGACCCTTTTGGTGGGCTCAACGTCCTGACTTTC. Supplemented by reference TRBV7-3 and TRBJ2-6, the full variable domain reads GAGVSQTPSNKVTEKGKYVELRCDPISGHTALYWYRQSLGQGPEFLIYFQGTGAADDSGLPNDRFFAVRPEGSVSTLKIQRTERGDSAVYLCASSLDPFGGLNVLTFGAGSRLTVL.

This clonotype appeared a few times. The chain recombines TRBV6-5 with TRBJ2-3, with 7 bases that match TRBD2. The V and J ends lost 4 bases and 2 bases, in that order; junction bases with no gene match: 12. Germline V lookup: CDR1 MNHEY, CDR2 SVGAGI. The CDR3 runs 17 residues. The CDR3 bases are TGTGCCAGCAGTTCGAGGAAGCATAGCGGGTCCACAGATACGCAGTATTTT. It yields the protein CASSSRKHSGSTDTQYF.

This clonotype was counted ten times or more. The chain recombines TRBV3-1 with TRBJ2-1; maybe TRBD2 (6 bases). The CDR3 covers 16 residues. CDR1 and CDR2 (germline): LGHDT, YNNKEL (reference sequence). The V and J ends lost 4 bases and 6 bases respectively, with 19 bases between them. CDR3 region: CASSPPLPGESNEQFF. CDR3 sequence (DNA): TGTGCCAGCAGCCCTCCTCTCCCGGGAGAGAGCAATGAGCAGTTCTTC.

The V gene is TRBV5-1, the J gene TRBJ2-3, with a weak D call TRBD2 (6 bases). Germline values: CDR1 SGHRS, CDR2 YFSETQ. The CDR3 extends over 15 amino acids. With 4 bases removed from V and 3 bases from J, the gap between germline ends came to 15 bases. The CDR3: CASSGGRRQTDTQYF. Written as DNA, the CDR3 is TGCGCCAGCAGCGGAGGGAGGCGGCAAACAGATACGCAGTATTTT.

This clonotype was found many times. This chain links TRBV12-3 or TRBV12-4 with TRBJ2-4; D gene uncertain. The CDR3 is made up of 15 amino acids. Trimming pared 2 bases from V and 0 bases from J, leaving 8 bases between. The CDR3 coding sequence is TGTGCCAGCAGTTTAACAGTTCTAGCCAAAAACATTCAGTACTTC. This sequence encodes CASSLTVLAKNIQYF.

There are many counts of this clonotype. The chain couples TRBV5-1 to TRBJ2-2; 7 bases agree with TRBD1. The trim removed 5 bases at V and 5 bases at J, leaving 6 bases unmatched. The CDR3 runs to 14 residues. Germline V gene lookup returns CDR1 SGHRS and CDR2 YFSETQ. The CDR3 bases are TGCGCCAGCAGTTATACAGGGGTGACCGGGGAGCTGTTTTTT. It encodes CASSYTGVTGELFF.

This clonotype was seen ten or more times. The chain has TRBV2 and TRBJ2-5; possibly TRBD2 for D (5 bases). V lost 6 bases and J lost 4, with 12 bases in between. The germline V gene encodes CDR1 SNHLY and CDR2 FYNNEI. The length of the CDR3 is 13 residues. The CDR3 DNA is TGTGCCAGCAGGCCGGACTTGGGAGAGACCCAGTACTTC. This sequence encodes CASRPDLGETQYF.

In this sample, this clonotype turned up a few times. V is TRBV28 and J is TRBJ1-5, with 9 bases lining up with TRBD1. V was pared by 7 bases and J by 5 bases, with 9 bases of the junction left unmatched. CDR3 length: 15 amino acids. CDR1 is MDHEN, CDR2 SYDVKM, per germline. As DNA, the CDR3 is TGTGCCAGCAAAAAACTGGACAGGGGACATCAGCCCCAGCATTTT. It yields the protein CASKKLDRGHQPQHF.